Listed here are 24 T cell receptor beta chains from one sample, sequenced in a study of T cell responses to AZD1222 COVID-19 vaccine. The assay was immunoSEQ multiplex PCR, and TCRdb's table has in-frame clones only and misses some. The sample includes more than 80,000 clones, 85% to 90% seen only once; the top ten take 10%. Specimen: peripheral blood, collected on day 0 of AZD1222 vaccination. The source of these receptors is an adult in good health.

CDR3 in DNA: TGTGCCAGCAGTTTAAGTAGCCCTATTGACGGAGATACGCAGTATTTT. Amino acid sequence: CASSLSSPIDGDTQYF. V is TRBV28 and J is TRBJ2-3; no definite D call. V was trimmed by 2 bases and J by 5 bases, leaving 17 bases between them. Per germline, CDR1 MDHEN and CDR2 SYDVKM. This CDR3 has 16 amino acids. Variable domain in full (rest from reference TRBV28 and TRBJ2-3): DVKVTQSSRYLVKRTGEKVFLECVQDMDHENMFWYRQDPGLGLRLIYFSYDVKMKEKGDIPEGYSVSREKKERFSLILESASTNQTSMYLCASSLSSPIDGDTQYFGPGTRLTVL.

The gene calls are TRBV19 and TRBJ1-5; a weak D match, TRBD1 (6 bases). The CDR3 is 15 amino acids. The ends were cut back, 3 bases at V and 4 bases at J, with 13 bases in the middle. Germline-derived CDR1 and CDR2 are LNHDA and SQIVND (reference sequence). CDR3 residues: CASSISGARNQPQHF. DNA of the CDR3: TGTGCCAGTAGTATCTCGGGGGCAAGAAATCAGCCCCAGCATTTT.

The J gene is TRBJ1-2, the V gene TRBV6-5; D is ambiguous. Trimming cost V 7 bases and J 6 bases, with 21 bases left between them. Germline V gene lookup returns CDR1 MNHEY and CDR2 SVGAGI. This CDR3 has 15 residues. CDR3 loop: CASTLAGPGFDGYTF. The CDR3, as DNA: TGTGCCAGCACCCTGGCAGGACCGGGCTTCGATGGCTACACCTTC.

The chain links TRBV3-1 (or the pseudogene TRBV3-2) to TRBJ2-3; TRBD2 might be the D (7 bases). Trimming removed 0 bases from V and 1 base from J, with 14 bases in between. This CDR3 comprises 17 residues. The germline V gene encodes CDR1 LGHDT and CDR2 YNNKEL (reference sequence). CDR3 in amino acids: CASSQDTRGLGTDTQYF. CDR3 coding DNA: TGTGCCAGCAGCCAAGATACGCGGGGGCTCGGCACAGATACGCAGTATTTT.

The chain uses TRBV5-6 and TRBJ2-5; 7 nucleotides align to TRBD2. Trimming at V came to 1 base and at J to 0 bases, leaving 3 bases not matched to a gene. Germline assignment: CDR1 SGHDT and CDR2 YYEEEE. This CDR3 is built from 15 residues. The CDR3 is CASSLMGGYQETQYF. The CDR3 DNA reads as TGTGCCAGCAGCTTGATGGGGGGGTACCAAGAGACCCAGTACTTC.

The rearrangement uses TRBV5-8 and TRBJ1-5; D gene ambiguous. The CDR3 contains 15 residues. V shed 0 bases and J shed 4 bases, with 11 bases lying between them. CDR1 is SGHTS and CDR2 is YDEGEE in the germline V gene. The CDR3 protein is CASSLDGLPNQPQHF. Written as DNA, the CDR3 is TGTGCCAGCAGCTTGGACGGCCTGCCTAATCAGCCCCAGCATTTT.

There are a few counts of this clone. The J gene is TRBJ1-3, the V gene TRBV15, with D unclear. Germline values: CDR1 LNHNV, CDR2 YYDKDF (reference sequence). V dropped 6 bases and J dropped 4 bases, with 13 bases sitting between them. The length of the CDR3 is 14 residues. The CDR3 region is CATSDRASGNTIYF. In nucleotides, the CDR3 is TGTGCCACCAGTGATCGGGCTTCAGGAAACACCATATATTTT. The variable domain in full, completed from reference TRBV15 and TRBJ1-3, reads DAMVIQNPRYQVTQFGKPVTLSCSQTLNHNVMYWYQQKSSQAPKLLFHYYDKDFNNEADTPDNFQSRRPNTSFCFLDIRSPGLGDTAMYLCATSDRASGNTIYFGEGSWLTVV.

This chain connects TRBV29-1 to TRBJ2-3, with TRBD2 identical over 12 bases. Losses at the gene ends were 7 bases for V and 3 bases for J; bases not matched to a gene: 5. The CDR3 loop spans 14 amino acids. Per germline, CDR1 SQVTM and CDR2 ANQGSEA. CDR3 amino acids: CSADGLAGTDTQYF. CDR3 bases: TGCAGCGCTGACGGACTAGCGGGAACAGATACGCAGTATTTT.

This clone occurred once. The gene calls are TRBV11-2 and TRBJ1-2; TRBD1 matches 11 bases. The CDR3 covers 15 residues. Unmatched junction bases numbered 2, after V lost 1 base and J lost 4 bases. CDR1 SGHAT and CDR2 FQNNGV come from the germline V gene. The DNA of the CDR3 is TGTGCCAGCAGCTTAGTGGGACAGGGGGTCTATGGCTACACCTTC. This sequence encodes CASSLVGQGVYGYTF.

This chain connects TRBV19 to TRBJ1-1; D remains ambiguous. The germline CDR1 and CDR2 sequences are LNHDA and SQIVND (reference sequence). Trimming took off 6 bases at V and 2 bases at J, with 19 bases between the two ends. This CDR3 is built from 16 residues. CDR3 loop: CASRRETTRPNTEAFF. The CDR3 nucleotides are TGTGCCAGTAGAAGGGAGACCACACGACCTAACACTGAAGCTTTCTTT.

J is TRBJ2-6 and V is TRBV5-1; 11 bases agree with TRBD1. The CDR3 sequence is 18 residues long. Germline V gene data show CDR1 as SGHRS and CDR2 as YFSETQ. Trimming removed 2 bases from V and 3 bases from J; junction bases left unmatched: 7. The CDR3: CASSFLGQGARGANVLTF. Here the CDR3 DNA reads TGCGCCAGCAGCTTCCTCGGACAGGGGGCGCGTGGGGCCAACGTCCTGACTTTC.

Only one count was recorded for this clone. V and J are TRBV15 and TRBJ2-7; tentative D call: TRBD2 (6 bases). V lost 3 bases to trimming and J lost 0 bases, with 12 bases between them. There are 15 residues in the CDR3. Germline V gene lookup returns CDR1 LNHNV and CDR2 YYDKDF (reference sequence). CDR3 sequence reads: CATSSPGGFSYEQYF. The CDR3 DNA sequence: TGTGCCACCAGCAGTCCTGGGGGGTTCTCCTACGAGCAGTACTTC.

Here the CDR3 reads CASSPVGLAGDYEQYF. The CDR3 nucleotides read TGTGCCAGCAGTCCTGTGGGACTAGCGGGAGACTACGAGCAGTACTTC. The chain links TRBV28 to TRBJ2-7; 14 nucleotides match TRBD2. Germline V gene lookup returns CDR1 MDHEN and CDR2 SYDVKM. Trimming cost V 5 bases and J 3 bases; bases outside gene matches: 6. CDR3 length: 16 residues.

This sequence joins TRBV7-9 and TRBJ1-4; D is undetermined. CDR3 length equals 15 residues. V was cut by 5 bases and J by 0 bases, with 10 bases left in between. The germline CDR1 and CDR2 sequences are SEHNR and FQNEAQ (reference sequence). The CDR3: CASSALGTTNEKLFF. The CDR3, as DNA: TGTGCCAGCAGCGCCCTGGGAACAACTAATGAAAAACTGTTTTTT.

This chain uses TRBV5-1 with TRBJ1-1; D is unclear. V was shortened by 5 bases and J by 0 bases, with 11 bases between the two germline ends. CDR1 and CDR2 from the germline V gene are SGHRS and YFSETQ. CDR3 length equals 14 residues. The CDR3 spells CASRLGEVNTEAFF. As DNA, the CDR3 is TGCGCCAGCAGGCTCGGGGAAGTGAACACTGAAGCTTTCTTT.

The V call is TRBV28, the J call TRBJ2-7, with TRBD1 matching over 8 bases. This CDR3 comprises 15 residues. Germline CDR1 is MDHEN and CDR2 is SYDVKM. Germline trimming cut 5 bases from V and 7 bases from J; bases unmatched to any gene: 13. CDR3 sequence: CASSSTNRGSEEQYF. CDR3 sequence (DNA): TGTGCCAGCAGTAGTACCAACAGGGGGTCCGAAGAGCAGTACTTC.

The chain recombines TRBV10-3 with TRBJ1-5; D might be TRBD1 (5 bases). The CDR3 extends over 16 amino acids. Looked up from germline, CDR1 is ENHRY and CDR2 is SYGVKD. Deletions cut 0 bases from V and 2 bases from J, with 11 bases between. CDR3 in DNA: TGTGCCATCAGTGAGTCGATATCGGGGGGCAATCAGCCCCAGCATTTT. As protein: CAISESISGGNQPQHF.

The chain uses TRBV7-9 and TRBJ2-7; TRBD2 agrees at 11 bases. The germline gives CDR1 SEHNR, CDR2 FQNEAQ (reference sequence). There are 15 residues in the CDR3. V lost 5 bases to trimming and J lost 0 bases; unmatched junction nucleotides: 3. The CDR3 loop is CASSQTSGSSYEQYF. In DNA form, the CDR3 reads TGTGCCAGCAGCCAAACTAGCGGGAGCTCCTACGAGCAGTACTTC. Full variable domain (outside the CDR3, taken from reference TRBV7-9 and TRBJ2-7): DTGVSQNPRHKITKRGQNVTFRCDPISEHNRLYWYRQTLGQGPEFLTYFQNEAQLEKSRLLSDRFSAERPKGSFSTLEIQRTEQGDSAMYLCASSQTSGSSYEQYFGPGTRLTVT.

This clone has just a few counts. The chain is built from TRBV7-8 and TRBJ2-7, with TRBD1 matching over 8 bases. The germline V gene has CDR1 SGHVS and CDR2 FQNEAQ. After removal of 1 base from V and 4 bases from J, the junction contained 12 bases not matched to a gene. The CDR3 runs to 17 residues. In DNA, the CDR3 is TGTGCCAGCAGCTTAGGTTTTCCGCGGACAGGGTCGTACGAGCAGTACTTC. Translated: CASSLGFPRTGSYEQYF.

This clone has a single count. The chain couples TRBV29-1 to TRBJ1-4; unclear D gene. Germline V gene data show CDR1 as SQVTM and CDR2 as ANQGSEA. This CDR3 spans 14 amino acids. With 6 bases removed from V and 5 bases from J, the gap between germline ends came to 16 bases. CDR3 sequence: CSVPQATTNEKLFF. The CDR3 bases are TGCAGCGTCCCTCAGGCAACCACCAATGAAAAACTGTTTTTT.

The chain is built from TRBV7-2 and TRBJ2-3, with 8 positions matching TRBD2. This CDR3 is 17 amino acids long. J lost 1 base, V lost 5 bases, and 11 bases had no gene match. CDR1 and CDR2 (germline): SGHTA, FQGNSA. Here the CDR3 DNA reads TGTGCCAGCAGCCCTCTGGGCGGGGGGCGACGCACAGATACGCAGTATTTT. Protein: CASSPLGGGRRTDTQYF.

J is TRBJ2-5 and V is TRBV21-1; TRBD1 is taken as the D call from the table, unchecked against the DNA. TRBV21-1 is reported as a pseudogene. The CDR3 runs 17 residues. The CDR3 bases are TGTGCCAGCAGCAAGGATCAGCCAGGGGATGGGCAAGAGACCCAGTACTTC. Translated, it gives CASSKDQPGDGQETQYF.

The chain combines TRBV7-2 with TRBJ2-7, with 12 bases aligning to TRBD2. This CDR3 is built from 17 residues. Unmatched junction bases numbered 7, after V lost 1 base and J lost 3 bases. The germline CDR1 and CDR2 sequences are SGHTA and FQGNSA. CDR3 sequence reads: CASSLGASGGAGYEQYF. The CDR3 nucleotides read TGTGCCAGCAGCTTAGGGGCTAGCGGGGGGGCCGGCTACGAGCAGTACTTC.

The rearrangement joins TRBV6-5 to TRBJ1-1; weak D call: TRBD1 (5 bases). CDR3 size: 15 residues. CDR1 and CDR2 (germline): MNHEY, SVGAGI. With 5 bases removed from V and 3 bases from J, the gap between germline ends came to 16 bases. The CDR3 protein is CASSTSTAPDTEAFF. CDR3 coding DNA: TGTGCCAGCAGTACATCGACAGCCCCTGACACTGAAGCTTTCTTT.